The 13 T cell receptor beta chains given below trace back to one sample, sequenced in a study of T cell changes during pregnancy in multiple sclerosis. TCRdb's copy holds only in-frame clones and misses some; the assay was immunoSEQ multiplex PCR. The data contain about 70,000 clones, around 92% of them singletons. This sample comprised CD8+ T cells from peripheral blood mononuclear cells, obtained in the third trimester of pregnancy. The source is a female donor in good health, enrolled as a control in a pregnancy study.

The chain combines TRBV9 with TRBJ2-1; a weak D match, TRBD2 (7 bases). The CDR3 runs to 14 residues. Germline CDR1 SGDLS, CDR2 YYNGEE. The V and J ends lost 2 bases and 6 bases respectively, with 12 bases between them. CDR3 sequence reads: CASSVGGGLNEQFF. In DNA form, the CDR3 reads TGTGCCAGCAGCGTTGGGGGGGGCCTCAATGAGCAGTTCTTC.

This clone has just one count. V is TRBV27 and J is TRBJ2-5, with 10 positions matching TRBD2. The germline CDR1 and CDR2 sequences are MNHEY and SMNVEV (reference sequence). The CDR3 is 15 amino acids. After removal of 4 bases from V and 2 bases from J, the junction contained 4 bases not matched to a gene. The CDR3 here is CASSWLAGVQETQYF. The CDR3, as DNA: TGTGCCAGCAGTTGGCTAGCGGGGGTTCAAGAGACCCAGTACTTC.

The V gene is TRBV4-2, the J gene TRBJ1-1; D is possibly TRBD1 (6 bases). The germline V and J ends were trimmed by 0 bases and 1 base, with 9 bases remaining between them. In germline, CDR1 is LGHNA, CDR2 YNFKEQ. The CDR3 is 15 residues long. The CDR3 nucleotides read TGTGCCAGCAGCCAAGATGGGGGCACGAACACTGAAGCTTTCTTT. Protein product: CASSQDGGTNTEAFF.

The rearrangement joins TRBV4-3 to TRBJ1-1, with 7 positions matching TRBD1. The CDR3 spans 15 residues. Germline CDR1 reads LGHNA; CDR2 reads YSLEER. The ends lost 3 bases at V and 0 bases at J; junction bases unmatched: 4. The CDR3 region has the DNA TGCGCCAGCAGCCAGGACAGGTACATGAACACTGAAGCTTTCTTT. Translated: CASSQDRYMNTEAFF.

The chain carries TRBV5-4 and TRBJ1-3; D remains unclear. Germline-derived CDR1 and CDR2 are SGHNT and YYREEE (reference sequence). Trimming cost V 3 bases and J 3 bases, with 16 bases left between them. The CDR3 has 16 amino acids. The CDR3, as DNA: TGTGCCAGCAGCTCTCGACCGGGAGAAGTTGGAAACACCATATATTTT. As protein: CASSSRPGEVGNTIYF.

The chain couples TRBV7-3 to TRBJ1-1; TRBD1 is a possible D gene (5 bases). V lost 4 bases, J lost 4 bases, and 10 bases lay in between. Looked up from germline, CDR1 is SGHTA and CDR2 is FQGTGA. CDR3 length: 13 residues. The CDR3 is CASSSRGGTEAFF. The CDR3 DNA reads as TGTGCCAGCAGCTCCCGGGGGGGCACTGAAGCTTTCTTT. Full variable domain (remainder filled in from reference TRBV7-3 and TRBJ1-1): GAGVSQTPSNKVTEKGKYVELRCDPISGHTALYWYRQSLGQGPEFLIYFQGTGAADDSGLPNDRFFAVRPEGSVSTLKIQRTERGDSAVYLCASSSRGGTEAFFGQGTRLTVV.

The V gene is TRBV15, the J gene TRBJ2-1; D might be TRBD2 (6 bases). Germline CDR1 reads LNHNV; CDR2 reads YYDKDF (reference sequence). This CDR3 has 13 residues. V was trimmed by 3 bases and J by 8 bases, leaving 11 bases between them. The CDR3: CATSSTSIDEQFF. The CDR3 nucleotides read TGTGCCACCAGCAGTACTAGCATCGATGAGCAGTTCTTC.

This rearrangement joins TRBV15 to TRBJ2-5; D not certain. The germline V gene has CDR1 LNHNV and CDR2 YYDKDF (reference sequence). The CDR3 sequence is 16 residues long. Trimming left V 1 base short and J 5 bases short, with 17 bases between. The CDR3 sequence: CATSRANGFGFETQYF. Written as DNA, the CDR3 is TGTGCCACCAGCAGAGCGAACGGCTTCGGGTTTGAGACCCAGTACTTC. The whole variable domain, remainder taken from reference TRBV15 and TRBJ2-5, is DAMVIQNPRYQVTQFGKPVTLSCSQTLNHNVMYWYQQKSSQAPKLLFHYYDKDFNNEADTPDNFQSRRPNTSFCFLDIRSPGLGDTAMYLCATSRANGFGFETQYFGPGTRLLVL.

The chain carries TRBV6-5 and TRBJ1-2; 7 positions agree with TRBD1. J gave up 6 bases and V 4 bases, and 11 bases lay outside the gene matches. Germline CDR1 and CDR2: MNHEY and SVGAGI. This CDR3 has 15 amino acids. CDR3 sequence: CASSLLTGVVDGYTF. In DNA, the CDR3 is TGTGCCAGCAGTTTACTAACAGGGGTAGTCGATGGCTACACCTTC.

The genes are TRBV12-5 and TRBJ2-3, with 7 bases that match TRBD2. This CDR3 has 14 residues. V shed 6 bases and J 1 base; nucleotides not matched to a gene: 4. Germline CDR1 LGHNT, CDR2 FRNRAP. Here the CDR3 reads CASGSAGGTDTQYF. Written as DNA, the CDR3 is TGTGCTAGTGGCTCGGCGGGGGGCACAGATACGCAGTATTTT.

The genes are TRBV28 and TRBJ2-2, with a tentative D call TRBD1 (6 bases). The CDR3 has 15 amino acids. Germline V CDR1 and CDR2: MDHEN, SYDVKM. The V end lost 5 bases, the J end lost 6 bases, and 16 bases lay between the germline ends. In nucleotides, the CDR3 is TGTGCCAGCAGTCTTACGGCACAGGGTCCCGGGGAGCTGTTTTTT. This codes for CASSLTAQGPGELFF.

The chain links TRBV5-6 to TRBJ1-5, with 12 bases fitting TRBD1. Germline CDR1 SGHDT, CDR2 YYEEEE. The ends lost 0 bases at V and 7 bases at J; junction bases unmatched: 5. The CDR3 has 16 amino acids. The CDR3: CASSLGGTGGWQPQHF. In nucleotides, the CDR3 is TGTGCCAGCAGCTTGGGAGGGACAGGGGGCTGGCAGCCCCAGCATTTT.

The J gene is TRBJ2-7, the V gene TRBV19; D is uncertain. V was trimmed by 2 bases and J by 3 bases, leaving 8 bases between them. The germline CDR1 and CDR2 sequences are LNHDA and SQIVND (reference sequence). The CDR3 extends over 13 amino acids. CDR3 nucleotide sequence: TGTGCCAGTAGTATAACTCTCCTCTACGAGCAGTACTTC. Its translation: CASSITLLYEQYF. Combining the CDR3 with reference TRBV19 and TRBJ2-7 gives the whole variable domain DGGITQSPKYLFRKEGQNVTLSCEQNLNHDAMYWYRQDPGQGLRLIYYSQIVNDFQKGDIAEGYSVSREKKESFPLTVTSAQKNPTAFYLCASSITLLYEQYFGPGTRLTVT.